The 2 T cell receptor beta chains listed next were all sequenced from one sample in a study of T cells after yellow fever vaccination. Each CDR3 protein gets one entry after TCRdb re-called the 5' RACE reads with MiXCR. The table shows about 330,000 distinct CDR3 sequences, with around 7% occurring only once. The sequencing used PBMCs, collected approximately 40 days after the first yellow fever vaccination. Receptors originate from a man aged 18 to 30 who received the YFV17D yellow fever vaccine.

J is TRBJ1-2 and V is TRBV29-1; maybe TRBD1 (6 bases). There are 12 residues in the CDR3. V gave up 3 bases and J gave up 8 bases, with 13 bases separating them. In germline, CDR1 is SQVTM, CDR2 ANQGSEA. The CDR3 sequence is CSVDQGHWGYTF. CDR3 bases: TGCAGCGTTGATCAGGGGCATTGGGGCTACACCTTC.

The chain recombines TRBV5-8 with TRBJ2-7, with a tentative D call TRBD2 (6 bases). The CDR3 loop spans 15 amino acids. CDR1 and CDR2 from the germline V gene are SGHTS and YDEGEE. V lost 4 bases, J lost 0 bases, and 14 bases lay in between. As DNA, the CDR3 is TGTGCCAGCAGCCCCCTCGGGGGAGTCTCCTACGAGCAGTACTTC. It is translated as CASSPLGGVSYEQYF. Full variable domain (outside the CDR3, taken from reference TRBV5-8 and TRBJ2-7): EAGVTQSPTHLIKTRGQQATLRCSPISGHTSVYWYQQALGLGLQFLLWYDEGEERNRGNFPPRFSGRQFPNYSSELNVNALELEDSALYLCASSPLGGVSYEQYFGPGTRLTVT.